The 27 T cell receptor beta chains listed next were all sequenced from one sample in a study of sequential checkpoint blockade in melanoma. Treatment here: randomized to nivolumab then ipilimumab (arm A) or the reverse (arm B). Clones were read by immunoSEQ multiplex PCR, and TCRdb kept only the in-frame ones, dropping some. The table records more than 9,000 clones, more than 70% of them present only once. This sample comprised CD8+ T cells sorted from blood (inferred from file names), obtained from a patient given nivolumab and ipilimumab in sequence. These receptor sequences come from a human donor with melanoma.

V gene TRBV2 combines with J gene TRBJ1-1, with D possibly matching TRBD1 (6 bases). The V and J ends lost 4 bases and 0 bases respectively, with 9 bases between them. The CDR3 totals 14 residues. The germline CDR1 and CDR2 sequences are SNHLY and FYNNEI. The CDR3 region has the DNA TGTGCCAGCAGTGGGACAGTTATGAACACTGAAGCTTTCTTT. Translated, it gives CASSGTVMNTEAFF. The full variable domain, completed using reference TRBV2 and TRBJ1-1, is EPEVTQTPSHQVTQMGQEVILRCVPISNHLYFYWYRQILGQKVEFLVSFYNNEISEKSEIFDDQFSVERPDGSNFTLKIRSTKLEDSAMYFCASSGTVMNTEAFFGQGTRLTVV.

This clone was seen just once. The gene calls are TRBV13 and TRBJ2-7; D perhaps matches TRBD2 (6 bases). This CDR3 comprises 16 residues. V was shortened by 5 bases and J by 2 bases, with 19 bases between the two germline ends. CDR1 and CDR2 (germline): PRHDT, FYEKMQ (reference sequence). The CDR3 sequence is CASSLDGGASPYEQYF. The CDR3 DNA follows: TGTGCCAGCAGCCTCGATGGAGGGGCTAGTCCCTACGAGCAGTACTTC.

This chain uses TRBV6-5 with TRBJ1-2; perhaps TRBD1 as D (6 bases). The CDR3 length is 13 residues. The germline gives CDR1 MNHEY, CDR2 SVGAGI. Trimming cost V 0 bases and J 8 bases, with 10 bases left between them. DNA for the CDR3: TGTGCCAGCAGTTACTCTACAGGGAAGGGCTACACCTTC. Translating it yields CASSYSTGKGYTF.

The chain carries TRBV27 and TRBJ2-2; 10 nucleotides match TRBD2. Trimming took 2 bases from V and 8 from J; bases not matched to a gene: 5. CDR3 length: 15 residues. CDR1 and CDR2 (germline): MNHEY, SMNVEV (reference sequence). In DNA, the CDR3 is TGTGCCAGCAGTTTAAGTAGCGGGAGGTCTGGGGAGCTGTTTTTT. Its translation: CASSLSSGRSGELFF.

As for this clone: Other DNA sequences in this specimen translate into the identical CDR3. V gene TRBV28 combines with J gene TRBJ2-7, with D tentatively TRBD2 (5 bases). CDR3 size: 14 residues. Germline CDR1 reads MDHEN; CDR2 reads SYDVKM. V lost 3 bases to trimming and J lost 0 bases, with 9 bases between them. CDR3 DNA sequence: TGTGCCAGCAGTTTTCTGGGGAGCTCCTACGAGCAGTACTTC. Encoded protein: CASSFLGSSYEQYF.

This clone was recorded a few times. J is TRBJ2-1 and V is TRBV7-8; 8 bases agree with TRBD2. This CDR3 contains 17 residues. CDR1 is SGHVS and CDR2 is FQNEAQ in the germline V gene. J was trimmed by 2 bases and V by 2 bases; bases with no gene match: 8. DNA for the CDR3: TGTGCCAGCAGCTTATTGGCTAGCGGGTATACCTACAATGAGCAGTTCTTC. Amino acids: CASSLLASGYTYNEQFF.

By share of the sample, this clone is medium-sized. This chain joins TRBV7-9 and TRBJ2-7; D may be TRBD2 (5 bases). The CDR3 loop spans 16 amino acids. CDR1 and CDR2 from the germline V gene are SEHNR and FQNEAQ (reference sequence). V shed 5 bases and J shed 0 bases, with 17 bases lying between them. CDR3 DNA: TGTGCCAGCAGCCGCCGGACTGAGCGGACCTCCTACGAGCAGTACTTC. Translating gives CASSRRTERTSYEQYF.

In this sample, this clone turned up once. Other DNA sequences in this sample translate to the same CDR3. This chain links TRBV9 with TRBJ2-7; D gene ambiguous. The germline V gene has CDR1 SGDLS and CDR2 YYNGEE. The CDR3 has 14 residues. Trimming cost V 0 bases and J 1 base, with 8 bases left between them. CDR3 loop: CASSVGGSSYEQYF. The CDR3 bases are TGTGCCAGCAGCGTAGGTGGCAGTTCCTACGAGCAGTACTTC.

This clone has a handful of counts. This chain joins TRBV4-3 and TRBJ2-1, with 14 bases that match TRBD2. The germline gives CDR1 LGHNA, CDR2 YSLEER. The CDR3 is made up of 18 amino acids. V lost 3 bases and J lost 7; bases outside the gene matches: 11. The CDR3 sequence is CASSQGIGTSGRGNEQFF. CDR3 DNA: TGCGCCAGCAGCCAGGGTATCGGGACTAGCGGGAGAGGGAATGAGCAGTTCTTC.

The genes are TRBV2 and TRBJ1-5, with 7 bases matching TRBD1. The ends lost 3 bases at V and 7 bases at J; junction bases unmatched: 12. The CDR3 consists of 16 residues. Germline CDR1 reads SNHLY; CDR2 reads FYNNEI. The CDR3 sequence is CASSELAGGDYQPQHF. CDR3 DNA: TGTGCCAGCAGTGAGTTGGCAGGGGGTGACTACCAGCCCCAGCATTTT. Together with reference TRBV2 and TRBJ1-5, the CDR3 gives the full variable domain: EPEVTQTPSHQVTQMGQEVILRCVPISNHLYFYWYRQILGQKVEFLVSFYNNEISEKSEIFDDQFSVERPDGSNFTLKIRSTKLEDSAMYFCASSELAGGDYQPQHFGDGTRLSIL.

The V and J genes are TRBV27 and TRBJ2-2; the D gene is possibly TRBD1 (8 bases). Germline loops: CDR1 MNHEY, CDR2 SMNVEV (reference sequence). This CDR3 spans 15 amino acids. The germline V and J ends were trimmed by 6 bases and 7 bases, with 18 bases remaining between them. Written as DNA, the CDR3 is TGTGCCAGCAGAATTACAGGGGGGGTCGGCGGGGAGCTGTTTTTT. This codes for CASRITGGVGGELFF.

The chain uses TRBV13 and TRBJ1-1; tentative D call: TRBD1 (5 bases). Per the germline V gene, CDR1 is PRHDT and CDR2 is FYEKMQ (reference sequence). V lost 5 bases, J lost 1 base, and 20 bases lay in between. The CDR3 has 17 amino acids. This chain's CDR3 is CASSPSLGTGGNTEAFF. In DNA, the CDR3 is TGTGCCAGCAGCCCCTCTTTGGGCACAGGTGGGAACACTGAAGCTTTCTTT.

The rearrangement joins TRBV5-1 to TRBJ2-7; 8 bases are shared with TRBD2. Unmatched junction bases numbered 6, after V lost 4 bases and J lost 0 bases. The germline V gene has CDR1 SGHRS and CDR2 YFSETQ. The length of the CDR3 is 15 residues. CDR3 loop: CASSPTSGGSYEQYF. CDR3 nucleotides: TGCGCCAGCAGCCCAACTAGCGGAGGCTCCTACGAGCAGTACTTC.

This clone was seen a handful of times. The V gene is TRBV29-1, the J gene TRBJ2-1; 8 bases are a match to TRBD2. Germline V gives CDR1 SQVTM, CDR2 ANQGSEA. This CDR3 contains 17 residues. After removal of 1 base from V and 2 bases from J, the junction contained 10 bases not matched to a gene. CDR3 sequence (DNA): TGCAGCGTTGAAGGATCCCTTGAGCGGGGGACCTACAATGAGCAGTTCTTC. It yields the protein CSVEGSLERGTYNEQFF.

The chain uses TRBV9 and TRBJ2-2, with 9 bases identical to TRBD2. In germline, CDR1 is SGDLS, CDR2 YYNGEE. This CDR3 has 18 amino acids. Losses at the gene ends were 3 bases for V and 6 bases for J; bases not matched to a gene: 15. CDR3 sequence (DNA): TGTGCCAGCAGCGATCGACTAGCGGCGGAGTTAGGGGCCGGGGAGCTGTTTTTT. Its translation is CASSDRLAAELGAGELFF.

The genes are TRBV2 and TRBJ2-7, with TRBD1 as a possible D gene (6 bases). CDR1 is SNHLY, CDR2 FYNNEI, per germline. The CDR3 sequence is 16 residues long. Trimming took off 2 bases at V and 2 bases at J, with 16 bases between the two ends. CDR3 loop: CASSERGITLPYEQYF. The CDR3 DNA reads TGTGCCAGCAGTGAAAGGGGGATTACCCTTCCCTACGAGCAGTACTTC.

The rearrangement uses TRBV9 and TRBJ2-7; 7 bases fit TRBD2. The germline gives CDR1 SGDLS, CDR2 YYNGEE. With V trimmed by 0 bases and J by 4 bases, 10 bases remained unmatched. The CDR3 length is 16 residues. The CDR3 loop is CASSVAVGEGQYEQYF. The CDR3 nucleotides read TGTGCCAGCAGCGTAGCTGTGGGGGAGGGCCAGTACGAGCAGTACTTC.

The genes are TRBV27 and TRBJ2-7, with 10 bases aligning to TRBD2. The CDR3 is 14 amino acids. Germline V CDR1 and CDR2: MNHEY, SMNVEV (reference sequence). The trim removed 3 bases at V and 4 bases at J, leaving 3 bases unmatched. The CDR3 protein is CASSFEAGGYEQYF. The CDR3 nucleotides are TGTGCCAGCAGTTTTGAAGCGGGAGGGTACGAGCAGTACTTC.

The chain has TRBV29-1 and TRBJ2-7, with TRBD1 matching 8 bases. With 6 bases clipped from V and 3 bases from J, the junction kept 1 base outside the gene matches. The CDR3 spans 11 residues. Germline lookup yields CDR1 SQVTM and CDR2 ANQGSEA. CDR3 nucleotide sequence: TGCAGCGTAGGGACAGGCTACGAGCAGTACTTC. It is translated as CSVGTGYEQYF.

This clone was counted between two and nine times. The chain is built from TRBV7-9 and TRBJ2-7; D gene uncertain. In germline, CDR1 is SEHNR, CDR2 FQNEAQ (reference sequence). This CDR3 contains 11 residues. Trimming took 2 bases from V and 6 from J, leaving 5 bases between them. The CDR3 nucleotides read TGTGCCAGCAGCTTAATCTCCGAGCAGTACTTC. It encodes CASSLISEQYF. The complete variable domain, with remaining parts taken from reference TRBV7-9 and TRBJ2-7, reads DTGVSQNPRHKITKRGQNVTFRCDPISEHNRLYWYRQTLGQGPEFLTYFQNEAQLEKSRLLSDRFSAERPKGSFSTLEIQRTEQGDSAMYLCASSLISEQYFGPGTRLTVT.

This CDR3 reads CASSSPETTSTDTQYF. In DNA form, the CDR3 reads TGTGCCAGCAGCTCTCCCGAGACAACTAGCACAGATACGCAGTATTTT. The chain combines TRBV7-3 with TRBJ2-3; D gene uncertain. CDR3 length: 16 amino acids. V was pared by 4 bases and J by 0 bases, with 14 bases between. Germline V gene lookup returns CDR1 SGHTA and CDR2 FQGTGA.

The chain employs TRBV5-6 and TRBJ1-2; a possible D gene is TRBD1 (5 bases). The CDR3 has 12 amino acids. Per the germline V gene, CDR1 is SGHDT and CDR2 is YYEEEE. Trimming took 4 bases from V and 4 from J, leaving 8 bases between them. CDR3 sequence: CASSGGGYGYTF. As DNA, the CDR3 is TGTGCCAGCAGCGGGGGGGGCTATGGCTACACCTTC.

The V gene is TRBV7-9, the J gene TRBJ2-3; D may be TRBD1 (6 bases). Germline assignment: CDR1 SEHNR and CDR2 FQNEAQ (reference sequence). There are 15 residues in the CDR3. Trimming took 6 bases from V and 5 from J, leaving 18 bases between them. CDR3 amino acids: CASSLGTSSGDTQYF. As DNA, the CDR3 is TGTGCCAGCAGTCTCGGGACATCGAGTGGAGATACGCAGTATTTT.

The chain uses TRBV28 and TRBJ2-7; 12 positions match TRBD1. V was clipped by 2 bases and J by 5 bases; unmatched bases: 4. Germline CDR1 is MDHEN and CDR2 is SYDVKM. CDR3 length equals 15 residues. CDR3 sequence: CASSLPGQGAHEQYF. The CDR3 coding sequence is TGTGCCAGCAGTTTACCGGGACAGGGGGCCCACGAGCAGTACTTC.

The genes are TRBV6-1 and TRBJ2-2; 9 bases align to TRBD2. The CDR3 sequence is 15 residues long. Trimming cost V 4 bases and J 4 bases; bases outside gene matches: 4. Germline CDR1 is MNHNS and CDR2 is SASEGT. Here the CDR3 reads CASSVRTSATGELFF. The DNA for the CDR3 is TGTGCCAGCAGTGTGCGGACTAGCGCCACCGGGGAGCTGTTTTTT.

As regards this clone: A junction boundary mismatches the germline segment, possibly from a read error. The V call is TRBV7-7, the J call TRBJ2-7; D gene uncertain. The CDR3 length is 17 residues. Germline V CDR1 and CDR2: SSHAT, FNYEAQ (reference sequence). The CDR3 loop reads CASSLGAPNSPDYEQYF. CDR3 coding DNA: TGTGCTAGCAGCTTAGGAGCCCCGAACAGCCCCGATTACGAGCAGTACTTC.

The rearrangement links TRBV4-2 to TRBJ1-1; D remains unclear. Germline V CDR1 and CDR2: LGHNA, YNFKEQ. The CDR3 covers 11 residues. The CDR3 loop reads CAISSGTEAFF. The CDR3 nucleotides read TGTGCTATCTCGTCGGGCACTGAAGCTTTCTTT.